Detailed here is one T cell receptor (beta chain). Patients having Susac syndrome satisfied recently defined diagnostic criteria for definite or probable disease. The data are from a study of CD8 T cells in Susac syndrome. Study overall: Sequenced Susac syndrome patients included about 6 with active disease and eight who were in remission. Patients with Susac syndrome were therapy-naive, on corticosteroids, or on intravenous immunoglobulin alone at the time that blood was drawn.

A quantity of roughly 0.5 to 1 ug RNA underwent reverse transcription using random hexamers. Multiplex immunoSEQ PCR targeted 54 Vbeta and 13 Jbeta TCR beta segments. Each CDR3 protein gets one entry after TCRdb re-called the immunoSEQ multiplex PCR reads with MiXCR. Among 130,000 to 150,000 distinct CDR3 sequences listed, approximately 94% were seen once. The sequence was obtained from a human donor with Susac syndrome. Material for sequencing was CD4+ T cells from PBMCs.

CDR3 protein: CSVDKTGARETQYF. DNA of the CDR3: TGCAGCGTAGATAAGACAGGGGCCCGGGAGACCCAGTACTTC. The chain has TRBV29-1 and TRBJ2-5; 8 nucleotides align to TRBD1. Germline CDR1 reads SQVTM; CDR2 reads ANQGSEA. The CDR3 spans 14 residues. V lost 6 bases to trimming and J lost 5 bases; unmatched junction nucleotides: 11.